Following are 22 T cell receptor beta chains from one sample sequenced in a study of cytomegalovirus exposure and HLA in healthy donors. The study ran its PCR with 60 Vbeta and 13 Jbeta primers. Measured with immunoSEQ multiplex PCR; TCRdb has only the in-frame clones, and not every one. This sample carries around 100,000 clones, around 67% of them seen once, and the ten largest clones take 2.5% to 4%. The specimen sequenced was PBMCs. The receptors shown here come from a woman in her fifties or sixties in good health and CMV-seronegative.

As DNA, the CDR3 is TGTGCCAGCAGTCGAAGACAGGGGAGCAATCAGCCCCAGCATTTT. It specifies CASSRRQGSNQPQHF. The gene calls are TRBV6-5 and TRBJ1-5; 8 bases match TRBD1. The V and J ends lost 5 bases and 1 base, in that order; junction bases with no gene match: 4. Germline lookup yields CDR1 MNHEY and CDR2 SVGAGI. The CDR3 is 15 amino acids.

The rearrangement uses TRBV5-4 and TRBJ1-4; D possibly corresponds to TRBD1 (6 bases). CDR1 is SGHNT, CDR2 YYREEE, per germline (reference sequence). There are 14 residues in the CDR3. V lost 6 bases and J lost 8, with 17 bases in between. The CDR3 here is CASTREGVGEKLFF. Here the CDR3 DNA reads TGTGCCAGCACCCGGGAGGGGGTGGGAGAAAAACTGTTTTTT. The full variable domain, its missing parts supplied by reference TRBV5-4 and TRBJ1-4, is ETGVTQSPTHLIKTRGQQVTLRCSSQSGHNTVSWYQQALGQGPQFIFQYYREEENGRGNFPPRFSGLQFPNYSSELNVNALELDDSALYLCASTREGVGEKLFFGSGTQLSVL.

The chain is built from TRBV6-1 and TRBJ2-7; D unresolved. The V gene lost 4 bases and the J gene lost 2 bases, with 6 bases spanning the gap. The CDR3 has 12 residues. CDR1 and CDR2 (germline): MNHNS, SASEGT. CDR3 residues: CASSVLTYEQYF. In DNA, the CDR3 is TGTGCCAGCAGTGTACTGACCTACGAGCAGTACTTC.

The J gene is TRBJ1-2, the V gene TRBV29-1; 8 positions match TRBD1. V lost 3 bases and J lost 7; bases outside the gene matches: 4. CDR1 SQVTM and CDR2 ANQGSEA come from the germline V gene. The CDR3 extends over 12 amino acids. CDR3 in amino acids: CSVDGQGSGYTF. CDR3 sequence (DNA): TGCAGCGTTGATGGACAGGGCAGTGGCTACACCTTC. Variable domain in full (rest from reference TRBV29-1 and TRBJ1-2): SAVISQKPSRDICQRGTSLTIQCQVDSQVTMMFWYRQQPGQSLTLIATANQGSEATYESGFVIDKFPISRPNLTFSTLTVSNMSPEDSSIYLCSVDGQGSGYTFGSGTRLTVV.

The genes are TRBV11-3 and TRBJ1-4, with D possibly TRBD1 on 5 matching bases. V lost 3 bases to trimming and J lost 0 bases, with 11 bases between them. The CDR3 spans 16 residues. The germline CDR1 and CDR2 sequences are SGHNT and YENEEA. This CDR3 reads CASSFGRAPTNEKLFF. For the CDR3, the DNA is TGTGCCAGCAGCTTTGGCAGGGCACCAACTAATGAAAAACTGTTTTTT.

Points on this clone: Germline and junction disagree at one end, which may indicate a read error. V gene TRBV2 combines with J gene TRBJ1-4; 8 positions match TRBD1. The CDR3 is made up of 14 amino acids. The germline CDR1 and CDR2 sequences are SNHLY and FYNNEI. CDR3 in amino acids: CASTETGVNGKLFF. CDR3 bases: TGTGCCAGCACCGAGACAGGGGTTAATGGAAAACTGTTTTTT. Together with reference TRBV2 and TRBJ1-4, the CDR3 gives the full variable domain: EPEVTQTPSHQVTQMGQEVILRCVPISNHLYFYWYRQILGQKVEFLVSFYNNEISEKSEIFDDQFSVERPDGSNFTLKIRSTKLEDSAMYFCASTETGVNGKLFFGSGTQLSVL.

This clone was counted a few times. The chain uses TRBV6-1 and TRBJ2-1; 7 nucleotides line up with TRBD1. V gave up 4 bases and J gave up 9 bases; unmatched junction bases: 9. The germline V gene encodes CDR1 MNHNS and CDR2 SASEGT. This CDR3 region has 14 residues. The CDR3 region is CASSVQGVESEQFF. CDR3 DNA: TGTGCCAGCAGTGTCCAGGGGGTAGAAAGTGAGCAGTTCTTC.

V is TRBV4-1 and J is TRBJ2-3, with D possibly TRBD1 on 6 matching bases. CDR3 size: 17 residues. CDR1 and CDR2 from the germline V gene are MGHRA and YSYEKL. Trimming removed 0 bases at V and 5 bases at J, with 18 bases between. The CDR3 region has the DNA TGCGCCAGCAGCCAAGATGCCCAGGGGATTTTGGGAGATACGCAGTATTTT. It yields the protein CASSQDAQGILGDTQYF.

The chain couples TRBV6-5 to TRBJ1-2, with D maybe TRBD1 (5 bases). This CDR3 contains 15 residues. V was cut by 0 bases and J by 3 bases, with 11 bases left in between. Germline V gene data show CDR1 as MNHEY and CDR2 as SVGAGI. In nucleotides, the CDR3 is TGTGCCAGCAGTTACTCGACCAGGGTCGACTATGGCTACACCTTC. Its translation is CASSYSTRVDYGYTF.

The J gene is TRBJ2-5, the V gene TRBV9, with a tentative D call TRBD1 (5 bases). V lost 2 bases and J 1 base, leaving 12 bases between the germline ends. The CDR3 totals 15 residues. The germline V gene has CDR1 SGDLS and CDR2 YYNGEE. CDR3 coding DNA: TGTGCCAGCAGCGTCTCAGGGCTCTTCCAAGAGACCCAGTACTTC. It is translated as CASSVSGLFQETQYF.

The V gene is TRBV11-1, the J gene TRBJ2-1; the match to TRBD2 covers 9 bases. The V gene's germline CDR1 is SGHAT and CDR2 FQDESV (reference sequence). CDR3 length equals 18 residues. The junction had 11 bases not matched to a gene; V was cut back by 3 bases and J by 2 bases. The CDR3 bases are TGTGCCAGCAGCTTCAGAGGGGCTTCTAGCGGGACCTACAATGAGCAGTTCTTC. This codes for CASSFRGASSGTYNEQFF.

The gene calls are TRBV25-1 and TRBJ2-1, with 8 bases lining up with TRBD2. V trimming: 5 bases; J trimming: 1 base; junction bases outside the gene matches: 7. The CDR3 is made up of 16 amino acids. The germline V gene has CDR1 MGHDK and CDR2 SYGVNS. CDR3: CASSLTSGPSYNEQFF. The CDR3, as DNA: TGTGCCAGCAGTCTTACTAGCGGCCCTTCCTACAATGAGCAGTTCTTC.

The rearrangement joins TRBV18 to TRBJ1-6, with TRBD1 identical over 7 bases. Germline trimming cut 2 bases from V and 7 bases from J; bases unmatched to any gene: 8. The germline gives CDR1 KGHSH, CDR2 LQKENI. The CDR3 totals 16 residues. The CDR3 bases are TGTGCCAGCTCACCAGTGGTGACAGGGAACAATTCACCCCTCCACTTT. This gives the protein CASSPVVTGNNSPLHF.

About this clone: The sample carries other DNA sequences with the same CDR3. The chain has TRBV6-1 and TRBJ2-7, with 8 bases fitting TRBD2. Looked up from germline, CDR1 is MNHNS and CDR2 is SASEGT. The CDR3 runs 14 residues. The V segment lost 3 bases and the J segment 2 bases; nucleotides outside the gene matches: 3. This CDR3 reads CASSDTGGPYEQYF. The DNA for the CDR3 is TGTGCCAGCAGTGATACGGGAGGGCCCTACGAGCAGTACTTC.

The rearrangement links TRBV30 to TRBJ2-7; a weak D match, TRBD1 (6 bases). The CDR3 consists of 13 residues. Germline loops: CDR1 GTSNPN, CDR2 SVGIG (reference sequence). Trimming left V 2 bases short and J 4 bases short, with 12 bases between. The CDR3 DNA sequence: TGTGCCTGGAGTTACAACAGGGATTACGAGCAGTACTTC. It yields the protein CAWSYNRDYEQYF.

This chain links TRBV2 with TRBJ2-4; 14 positions match TRBD2. J was trimmed by 8 bases and V by 7 bases; bases with no gene match: 7. The CDR3 extends over 15 amino acids. Germline V lookup: CDR1 SNHLY, CDR2 FYNNEI. Here the CDR3 reads CASNVGLAGGDIQYF. DNA for the CDR3: TGTGCCAGCAACGTCGGACTAGCGGGAGGCGACATTCAGTACTTC.

V usage is TRBV5-6 and J usage is TRBJ1-4; possibly TRBD1 for D (6 bases). This CDR3 region has 13 residues. Trimming took 4 bases from V and 8 from J, leaving 12 bases between them. The V gene's germline CDR1 is SGHDT and CDR2 YYEEEE. In DNA, the CDR3 is TGTGCCAGCAGCAAACAGGGTTGGGAAAAACTGTTTTTT. This codes for CASSKQGWEKLFF.

The rearrangement joins TRBV2 to TRBJ1-1, with TRBD1 matching 7 bases. CDR1 and CDR2 (germline): SNHLY, FYNNEI. The CDR3 totals 15 residues. Losses at the gene ends were 4 bases for V and 0 bases for J; bases not matched to a gene: 5. CDR3 loop: CASSVGQAMNTEAFF. The CDR3 nucleotides read TGTGCCAGCAGTGTAGGACAGGCAATGAACACTGAAGCTTTCTTT.

The chain combines TRBV9 with TRBJ1-2; TRBD1 agrees at 7 bases. The CDR3 length is 16 residues. Germline V lookup: CDR1 SGDLS, CDR2 YYNGEE. J lost 5 bases, V lost 3 bases, and 13 bases had no gene match. CDR3 nucleotides: TGTGCCAGCAGCGCGGCTCTGACAGGGCCATGGTATGGCTACACCTTC. Residues: CASSAALTGPWYGYTF.

This chain joins TRBV28 and TRBJ2-1; 13 positions agree with TRBD2. The germline V gene encodes CDR1 MDHEN and CDR2 SYDVKM. Trimming at V came to 1 base and at J to 5 bases, leaving 8 bases not matched to a gene. The CDR3 spans 18 residues. CDR3 protein: CASSLYIPGLAGNNEQFF. In nucleotides, the CDR3 is TGTGCCAGCAGTTTATACATCCCGGGACTAGCGGGAAACAATGAGCAGTTCTTC.

The chain combines TRBV28 with TRBJ2-1; maybe TRBD2 (6 bases). This CDR3 has 14 residues. The V end was cut by 11 bases, the J end by 11 bases, with 25 bases between. Germline V gene data show CDR1 as MDHEN and CDR2 as SYDVKM. Here the CDR3 reads CASSSGTLDRKQFF. In nucleotides, the CDR3 is TGTGCCTCCTCCTCCGGGACTTTGGATCGGAAGCAGTTCTTC.

The rearrangement joins TRBV18 to TRBJ2-5; D ambiguous. This CDR3 contains 14 residues. The V gene lost 3 bases and the J gene lost 4 bases, with 12 bases spanning the gap. Germline values: CDR1 KGHSH, CDR2 LQKENI. CDR3 sequence (DNA): TGTGCCAGCTCACCCGACAATGTGGGAGAGACCCAGTACTTC. Its protein is CASSPDNVGETQYF.